The clone carrying this T cell receptor (beta chain) was observed once. V lost 5 bases and J lost 4; bases outside the gene matches: 2. Germline V CDR1 and CDR2: SNHLY, FYNNEI. CDR3 length: 14 amino acids. These data are taken from a study of blood T cell repertoires in COVID-19. This table comes from immunoSEQ multiplex PCR, and its TCRdb copy is limited to in-frame clones, with some not included. The sample holds fewer than 150,000 clones, over 70% seen once. This clonotype was sampled from a man aged 45-65 years in a cohort exposed to, infected with or recovered from COVID-19 (not recorded which). The rearrangement links TRBV2 to TRBJ2-1, with 10 bases lining up with TRBD2. Sequencing was carried out using PBMCs or T cells enriched from blood (not recorded which). The CDR3 DNA is TGTGCCAGCAGTAGCGGGGGGGCGTACAATGAGCAGTTCTTC. Translated, it gives CASSSGGAYNEQFF. The variable domain in full, completed from reference TRBV2 and TRBJ2-1, reads EPEVTQTPSHQVTQMGQEVILRCVPISNHLYFYWYRQILGQKVEFLVSFYNNEISEKSEIFDDQFSVERPDGSNFTLKIRSTKLEDSAMYFCASSSGGAYNEQFFGPGTRLTVL.